Each of the 5 T cell receptor beta chains below was sequenced from the same sample in a study of blood T cell repertoires in COVID-19. Using immunoSEQ multiplex PCR, the repertoire was profiled, and TCRdb retains in-frame clones only, with some absent. This table has some 320,000 clones, 88% appearing once. Sample: peripheral blood. Receptors were obtained from a woman in her 30s who had recovered from COVID-19.

The CDR3 DNA sequence: TGTGCCAGTAGTACCGAACGGACAGTTATTACTGAAGCTTTCTTT. Residues: CASSTERTVITEAFF. The genes are TRBV19 and TRBJ1-1, with a possible D match to TRBD1 (6 bases). The CDR3 totals 15 residues. V shed 4 bases and J shed 5 bases, with 17 bases lying between them. Germline V gene sequence: CDR1 LNHDA, CDR2 SQIVND (reference sequence).

V gene TRBV24-1 combines with J gene TRBJ1-2; 9 bases map to TRBD1. This CDR3 contains 12 residues. Trimming at V came to 9 bases and at J to 8 bases, leaving 6 bases not matched to a gene. The germline CDR1 and CDR2 sequences are KGHDR and SFDVKD. This CDR3 is CATGDREGGYTF. The CDR3, as DNA: TGTGCCACCGGGGACAGGGAAGGGGGCTACACCTTC.

V usage is TRBV14 and J usage is TRBJ2-1, with 12 nucleotides matching TRBD2. The junction had 3 bases not matched to a gene; V was cut back by 4 bases and J by 2 bases. Germline V lookup: CDR1 SGHDN, CDR2 FVKESK. The CDR3 spans 16 residues. The CDR3 protein is CASSPLAGGPYNEQFF. The DNA for the CDR3 is TGTGCCAGCAGCCCGCTAGCGGGGGGGCCCTACAATGAGCAGTTCTTC.

CDR3 nucleotides: TGCGCCAGCAGCACCGCAGGGGCGCAAGAGACCCAGTACTTC. Encoded protein: CASSTAGAQETQYF. V gene TRBV5-1 combines with J gene TRBJ2-5; weak D call: TRBD1 (6 bases). Germline assignment: CDR1 SGHRS and CDR2 YFSETQ. This CDR3 contains 14 residues. Trimming stripped 4 bases from V and 2 bases from J, with 12 bases between.

This chain connects TRBV7-8 to TRBJ1-3, with unresolved D. V was shortened by 1 base and J by 3 bases, with 7 bases between the two germline ends. CDR3 length equals 14 residues. Germline CDR1 reads SGHVS; CDR2 reads FQNEAQ. This CDR3 is CASSLGNSGNTIYF. The CDR3 DNA follows: TGTGCCAGCAGCTTAGGAAATAGTGGAAACACCATATATTTT.